The entry below describes one T cell receptor (beta chain). Its antigen is currently unknown. Assay used: immunoSEQ multiplex PCR; TCRdb lists only in-frame clones, some missing. The repertoire includes about 18,000 clones, 73% of them detected once, and 4.3% sits in the top ten. This sample is part of a study of tumor-infiltrating lymphocytes in localized non-small cell lung cancer. The overall study: Some samples were collected after neoadjuvant chemotherapy; smokers, never-smokers and several histologies were included.

Study outcomes and limitations: Each assay used a separate piece of the same tissue. T-cell fraction did not differ between immunotypes IM1 and IM2.

Trimming stripped 3 bases from V and 4 bases from J, with 11 bases between. CDR1 and CDR2 from the germline V gene are SEHNR and FQNEAQ (reference sequence). The CDR3 spans 14 residues. The sequence was collected from a human donor with non-small cell lung cancer. The sample was lung tumor tissue. This rearrangement joins TRBV7-9 to TRBJ2-3; D call uncertain. The CDR3 DNA sequence: TGTGCCAGCAGCTTGGGTGGGTGGGCAGATACGCAGTATTTT. It specifies CASSLGGWADTQYF.